Listed below are T cell receptor beta chains from one sample, sequenced in a study of chemoradiotherapy in HPV16-positive cancers. Sequencing used immunoSEQ multiplex PCR; TCRdb keeps in-frame clones, though not all of them. The sample yields about 5,400 clones, over 55% seen once. The specimen comprised tumor tissue, sampled from a patient who underwent chemoradiotherapy. Every receptor here comes from a human donor with HPV-associated anogenital cancer. CDR3s include the opening cysteine and the closing phenylalanine or tryptophan. D genes are given only for firm matches. Size tells how often a clone was seen (once, few, many) or the class of an expanded clone, and some rows leave it out.

V gene: TRBV5-1
D gene: NA
clone size: NA
J gene: TRBJ1-6
CDR3 DNA: TGCGCCAGCAGCCAAGACAGTTCATCTTCACCCCTCCACTTT
CDR3 protein: CASSQDSSSSPLHF

V gene: TRBV13
D gene: TRBD1
clone size: NA
J gene: TRBJ2-5
CDR3 DNA: TGTGCCAGCAGCTTGCCGCCGGGACAGAAAGAGACCCAGTACTTC
CDR3 protein: CASSLPPGQKETQYF

V gene: TRBV4-1
D gene: NA
clone size: NA
J gene: TRBJ2-7
CDR3 DNA: TGCGCCAGCAGTCCCGGGCCATCGTTCTACGAGCAGTACTTC
CDR3 protein: CASSPGPSFYEQYF

V gene: TRBV7-8
D gene: NA
clone size: NA
J gene: TRBJ2-1
CDR3 DNA: TGTGCCAGCAAAGAACGAGGGTACAATGAGCAGTTCTTC
CDR3 protein: CASKERGYNEQFF

V gene: TRBV19
D gene: NA
clone size: NA
J gene: TRBJ2-7
CDR3 DNA: TGTGCCAGTAAGCCGACCATGGGGTCCTACGAGCAGTACTTC
CDR3 protein: CASKPTMGSYEQYF

V gene: TRBV4-1
D gene: TRBD2
clone size: once
J gene: TRBJ2-2
CDR3 DNA: TGCGCCAGCAGCCAAGAGGGTAATAGCGGGAGGGTGTACACCGGGGAGCTGTTTTTT
CDR3 protein: CASSQEGNSGRVYTGELFF

V gene: TRBV19
D gene: NA
clone size: NA
J gene: TRBJ2-5
CDR3 DNA: TGTGCCAGTAGAGGCGGGTACCAAGAGACCCAGTACTTC
CDR3 protein: CASRGGYQETQYF

V gene: TRBV18
D gene: TRBD1
clone size: once
J gene: TRBJ2-1
CDR3 DNA: TGTGCCAGCTCACCAATGCTACAGGGGATGGACAATGAGCAGTTCTTC
CDR3 protein: CASSPMLQGMDNEQFF

V gene: TRBV6-5
D gene: NA
clone size: NA
J gene: TRBJ1-6
CDR3 DNA: TGTGCCAGCAGACCGGGACTCCAACGGGCACCCCTCCACTTT
CDR3 protein: CASRPGLQRAPLHF

V gene: TRBV29-1
D gene: NA
clone size: NA
J gene: TRBJ1-1
CDR3 DNA: TGCAGCGTTCGGGACCTGAACACTGAAGCTTTCTTT
CDR3 protein: CSVRDLNTEAFF

V gene: TRBV14
D gene: TRBD2
clone size: NA
J gene: TRBJ2-1
CDR3 DNA: TGTGCCAGCAGCCACGGGACTAGCGGGACGGGTAATGAGCAGTTCTTC
CDR3 protein: CASSHGTSGTGNEQFF

V gene: TRBV10-1
D gene: NA
clone size: NA
J gene: TRBJ2-7
CDR3 DNA: TGCGCCAGCAGCCCCCCCCTCCGGCAGGGGCTCTACGAGCAGTACTTC
CDR3 protein: CASSPPLRQGLYEQYF

V gene: TRBV6-6
D gene: NA
clone size: NA
J gene: TRBJ2-5
CDR3 DNA: TGTGCCAGCAGTCCAGGGGGGTCACAAGAGACCCAGTACTTC
CDR3 protein: CASSPGGSQETQYF

V gene: TRBV27
D gene: NA
clone size: NA
J gene: TRBJ1-2
CDR3 DNA: TGTGCCAGCAGTGGGCAGGGTGGGGATGGCTACACCTTC
CDR3 protein: CASSGQGGDGYTF

V gene: TRBV2
D gene: TRBD2
clone size: NA
J gene: TRBJ2-7
CDR3 DNA: TGTGCCAGCAGCAAGCTTGGGACTAGCGGGAACTCCTACGAGCAGTACTTC
CDR3 protein: CASSKLGTSGNSYEQYF

V gene: TRBV7-2
D gene: TRBD2
clone size: NA
J gene: TRBJ2-3
CDR3 DNA: TGTGCCAGCAGCACCAACTTAGCGGGAGCTGGAGATACGCAGTATTTT
CDR3 protein: CASSTNLAGAGDTQYF

V gene: TRBV19
D gene: NA
clone size: NA
J gene: TRBJ1-1
CDR3 DNA: TGTGCCAGTAGTATAGCTGGGCGCGATGGGACTGAAGCTTTCTTT
CDR3 protein: CASSIAGRDGTEAFF

V gene: TRBV9
D gene: NA
clone size: NA
J gene: TRBJ2-2
CDR3 DNA: TGTGCCAGCAGCGCGCCGGGCCGTTTAAGCGGGGAGCTGTTTTTT
CDR3 protein: CASSAPGRLSGELFF

V gene: TRBV5-5
D gene: NA
clone size: medium-sized
J gene: TRBJ2-7
CDR3 DNA: TGTGCCAGCAGCATCTTGGACAACCTCCACGAGCAGTACTTC
CDR3 protein: CASSILDNLHEQYF

V gene: TRBV7-2
D gene: TRBD2
clone size: NA
J gene: TRBJ2-1
CDR3 DNA: TGTGCCAGCAGCTTAGAAACTAGCGGCCACAATGAGCAGTTCTTC
CDR3 protein: CASSLETSGHNEQFF

V gene: TRBV7-8
D gene: TRBD2
clone size: NA
J gene: TRBJ2-5
CDR3 DNA: TGTGCCAGCAGGTTTAGCGGGAGTGAGACCCAGTACTTC
CDR3 protein: CASRFSGSETQYF

V gene: TRBV18
D gene: NA
clone size: NA
J gene: TRBJ1-5
CDR3 DNA: TGTGCCAGCTCGTTCCGATGCCAGCATTTT
CDR3 protein: CASSFRCQHF

V gene: TRBV5-4
D gene: NA
clone size: NA
J gene: TRBJ2-5
CDR3 DNA: TGTGCCAGCAGCTTGGAGGAGGGAGCGGAGACCCAGTACTTC
CDR3 protein: CASSLEEGAETQYF

V gene: TRBV30
D gene: NA
clone size: NA
J gene: TRBJ1-2
CDR3 DNA: TGTGCCTGGAGTGTACCCAGGTTGAACTATGGCTACACCTTC
CDR3 protein: CAWSVPRLNYGYTF

V gene: TRBV29-1
D gene: NA
clone size: NA
J gene: TRBJ2-3
CDR3 DNA: TGCAGCGTTGAGGGTTGGGAGGGCACAGATACGCAGTATTTT
CDR3 protein: CSVEGWEGTDTQYF

V gene: TRBV5-8
D gene: NA
clone size: once
J gene: TRBJ1-2
CDR3 DNA: TGTGCCAGCAGCTTGGCCCGGGCGGGCTATGGCTACACCTTC
CDR3 protein: CASSLARAGYGYTF

V gene: TRBV27
D gene: NA
clone size: NA
J gene: TRBJ2-1
CDR3 DNA: TGTGCCAGCAGTTCCAGTCCCCTGGGGAATGAGCAGTTCTTC
CDR3 protein: CASSSSPLGNEQFF

V gene: TRBV7-8
D gene: NA
clone size: once
J gene: TRBJ1-5
CDR3 DNA: TGTGCCAGCAGCTTAATGCCGCGAAGAGATCAGCCCCAGCATTTT
CDR3 protein: CASSLMPRRDQPQHF

V gene: TRBV7-3
D gene: NA
clone size: NA
J gene: TRBJ2-3
CDR3 DNA: TGTGCCAGCAGCCTAGATGGTCCCTTAGATACGCAGTATTTT
CDR3 protein: CASSLDGPLDTQYF

V gene: TRBV14
D gene: TRBD2
clone size: NA
J gene: TRBJ2-1
CDR3 DNA: TGTGCCCGCAGTCAAGTAGGGCGGGAGGGCTCCTACAATGAGCAGTTCTTC
CDR3 protein: CARSQVGREGSYNEQFF

V gene: TRBV5-1
D gene: NA
clone size: NA
J gene: TRBJ2-1
CDR3 DNA: TGCGCCAGCAGGGGCGAAGCCTACAATGAGCAGTTCTTC
CDR3 protein: CASRGEAYNEQFF

V gene: TRBV7-9
D gene: NA
clone size: NA
J gene: TRBJ1-1
CDR3 DNA: TGTGCCAGCAGCTTTACAGAGAACACTGAAGCTTTCTTT
CDR3 protein: CASSFTENTEAFF

V gene: TRBV5-1
D gene: NA
clone size: once
J gene: TRBJ2-1
CDR3 DNA: TGCGCCAGCAGCTTTCAGGACGACTTCAATGAGCAGTTCTTC
CDR3 protein: CASSFQDDFNEQFF

V gene: TRBV28
D gene: NA
clone size: NA
J gene: TRBJ1-1
CDR3 DNA: TGTGCCAGCAACCCGGGCGCGTCTAACACTGAAGCTTTCTTT
CDR3 protein: CASNPGASNTEAFF

V gene: TRBV30
D gene: NA
clone size: few
J gene: TRBJ2-7
CDR3 DNA: TGTGCCTGGAGAAAATATCTGGAGGGGAGCCGCGAGCAGTACTTC
CDR3 protein: CAWRKYLEGSREQYF

V gene: TRBV7-3
D gene: TRBD2
clone size: NA
J gene: TRBJ2-1
CDR3 DNA: TGTGCCAGCAGCCAGGTTGGGACTAGCTCCTACAATGAGCAGTTCTTC
CDR3 protein: CASSQVGTSSYNEQFF